This T cell receptor (beta chain) was found in a study of CD8+ T cells in alopecia areata. Treatment in this sample: oral pan-JAK inhibitor, 5-10 mg twice daily. With 6 bases removed from V and 5 bases from J, the gap between germline ends came to 10 bases. CDR1 and CDR2 (germline): SQVTM, ANQGSEA. This CDR3 comprises 12 residues. Reverse transcription of extracted RNA yielded cDNA, which provided the sequencing template. Generated by immunoSEQ multiplex PCR, the TCRdb table keeps only in-frame clones and is missing some. The top ten clones hold roughly 23% of a sample with 100,000 to 130,000 clones, 84% of them seen once.

The TCR comes from a human donor with alopecia areata. The material sequenced was CD8+ T cells sorted from blood, taken at week 24, from a patient treated with tofacitinib. The chain joins TRBV29-1 to TRBJ2-2; D might be TRBD1 (6 bases). The CDR3 spells CSVYRVTGELFF. The CDR3 region has the DNA TGCAGCGTGTACAGGGTAACCGGGGAGCTGTTTTTT.